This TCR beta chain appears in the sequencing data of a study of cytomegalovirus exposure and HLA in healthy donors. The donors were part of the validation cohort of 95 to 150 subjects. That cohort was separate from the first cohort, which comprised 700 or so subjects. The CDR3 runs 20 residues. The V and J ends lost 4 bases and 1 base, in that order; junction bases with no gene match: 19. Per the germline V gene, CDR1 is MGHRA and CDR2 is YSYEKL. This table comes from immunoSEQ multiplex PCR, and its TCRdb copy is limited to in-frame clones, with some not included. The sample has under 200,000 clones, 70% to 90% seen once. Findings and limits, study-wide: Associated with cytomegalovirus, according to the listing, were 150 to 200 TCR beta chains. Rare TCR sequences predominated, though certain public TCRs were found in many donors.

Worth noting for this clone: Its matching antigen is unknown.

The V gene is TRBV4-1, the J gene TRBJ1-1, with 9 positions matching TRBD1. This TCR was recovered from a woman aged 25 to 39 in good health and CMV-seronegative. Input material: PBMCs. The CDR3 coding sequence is TGCGCCAGCAGCCCTATAACTTTCTGGACAGGGGTTGGTGCGAACACTGAAGCTTTCTTT. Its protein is CASSPITFWTGVGANTEAFF.